Reported below is one T cell receptor beta chain. Its target is unknown. The time point is: week 35, safety follow-up. Doses comprised 300 ug of mutant IDH1 20-mer peptide each, plus topical imiquimod. Patients in the study were vaccinated eight times, receiving shots in weeks 1, 3, 5, 7, 11, 15, 19 and 23. Clones were sequenced by immunoSEQ multiplex PCR, and TCRdb holds only the in-frame ones, with some missing. The repertoire holds some 61,000 clones, with roughly 80% as singletons. The data were obtained in a study of a mutant IDH1 vaccine in newly diagnosed glioma. Overall study: Treated patients, 62.5% male and around 40% female, averaged approximately 40 years of age. Most patients had radiochemotherapy with temozolomide before enrollment; others had one alone.

V lost 0 bases and J 2 bases, leaving 8 bases between the germline ends. The germline V gene encodes CDR1 MNHEY and CDR2 SVGAGI. This CDR3 region has 14 residues. This receptor was obtained from a man aged 18 to 29 with glioma. Sequenced material: PBMCs, taken from a glioma patient whose treatment included an IDH1 peptide vaccine. The chain has TRBV6-5 and TRBJ2-7; possible D gene TRBD2, 6 bases. The CDR3 loop is CASSYSGGTYEQYF. The DNA of the CDR3 is TGTGCCAGCAGTTACTCGGGGGGAACCTACGAGCAGTACTTC.